The T cell receptor beta chain described here comes from a study of OX40 agonist ivuxolimab in advanced cancers. The study in broad terms: Ivuxolimab, which targeted the costimulatory receptor OX40 (CD134), was an agonistic, fully human IgG2 monoclonal antibody. The dose-escalation cohort was about 83% male with a mean age of roughly 62 years, ranging from roughly 20 to 80. The purpose of peripheral TCRbeta sequencing was to test whether ivuxolimab changed TCR sequence diversity and led to clonal T-cell expansion. Among the approximately 54 dose-escalation patients, about 20 had hepatocellular carcinoma, about 15 melanoma, 9 renal cell carcinoma and 9 head and neck cancer. Three dose-escalation patients achieved partial responses, one with hepatocellular carcinoma and two with cutaneous melanoma. Intravenous ivuxolimab was administered to patients every 2 weeks at six dose levels: 0.01, 0.1, 0.3, 1.5, 3 and 10 mg/kg. The paper covers the monotherapy dose-escalation part of the phase I ivuxolimab trial, which included N ≈ 57 patients. Patients were allowed to have had prior anti-PD-1, anti-PD-L1 or anti-CTLA-4 therapy, and approximately 41% of the dose-escalation patients had previously received checkpoint inhibitors.

The trim is 0 bases for V and 1 base for J, with a gap of 7 bases between the germline ends. CDR1 and CDR2, looked up from the germline V gene, are MNHEY and SVGAGI. The CDR3 has 15 amino acids, counting the end cysteine and phenylalanine. Only the CDR3 region is kept as DNA, spanning 45 bases read in frame from base 1. For sequencing of the TCRbeta CDR3 region, genomic DNA was extracted from the sorted cells. The immunoSEQ Assay was used to sequence the TCRbeta CDR3 regions. TCRdb stores this immuneACCESS table with in-frame sequences only. Part of the clones is absent; in the studies checked, under half of the shortfall reflects unresolved V genes, and no reason is known for the rest. For this sample there are around 75,000 clones; around nine tenths appear just once. The top ten clonotypes cover around 2.5% of the sample. Paper-wide results and their limitations: Low levels of normalized T-cell clonal expansion were also seen in some patients who did not respond. Antigen specificity was not determined for the clonally expanded peripheral T cells. After ivuxolimab, more expanded clones were found on average in CD8+ T cells than in CD4+ T cells. In partial responders in the 0.1-3.0 mg/kg groups, normalized peripheral clonal expansion was found to be among the lowest, especially among CD8+ T cells. At doses of 0.1 to 3.0 mg/kg, clonal expansion of both CD4+ and CD8+ T cells in blood was seen between baseline and week 6.

As to this clone: Its antigen has not been determined. No clone much larger than this one lies a single base away; base qualities are absent.

The trial excluded patients who had a history of autoimmune disease or were on systemic immunosuppression. Peripheral blood for TCR sequencing was drawn from every dose cohort at baseline, at cycle 4 day 1 and at cycle 7 day 1. Samples were obtained from an open-label, multicenter, first-in-human phase I dose-escalation trial of ivuxolimab. Adults with locally advanced or metastatic melanoma, renal cell carcinoma, hepatocellular carcinoma or head and neck squamous cell carcinoma were enrolled in the trial. Before TCR sequencing, CD4+ T cells and CD8+ T cells from peripheral blood were sorted into separate populations.

The chain was built from TRBV6-5 and TRBJ2-1, with the D gene uncertain. The receptor comes from an adult with an advanced solid tumor such as melanoma, head and neck, liver or kidney cancer. Source: CD4+ or CD8+ T cells sorted from blood, taken in a trial of the OX40 agonist ivuxolimab. The nucleotide sequence is TGTGCCAGCAGTTACTCAGCAGGTTCCTACAATGAGCAGTTCTTC. The resulting protein is CASSYSAGSYNEQFF.